A few counts support the clone carrying this T cell receptor beta chain. Its cognate antigen is unknown. This CDR3 is built from 16 residues. V was clipped by 0 bases and J by 7 bases, with 16 bases between them. Germline CDR1 reads SGDLS; CDR2 reads YYNGEE. TCR alpha and TCR beta cDNA libraries carrying sample barcodes and UMIs were produced by 5'RACE using constant-segment primers. TCRdb ran MiXCR on the 5' RACE reads and lists one entry per CDR3 protein. The data show 350,000 to 550,000 distinct CDR3 sequences, with roughly 18% seen just once and roughly a fifth held by the top ten. The data were obtained in a study of T-cell memory formation after mild COVID-19. General observations from the study: Clones contracting day 15 to 85 were balanced CD4/CD8; later expanders leaned CD4+.

The rearrangement joins TRBV9 to TRBJ2-2; D may be TRBD1 or TRBD2 (6 bases each). The sequence was collected from a man aged 18 to 30 who had mild COVID-19 (a few samples of this study predate the infection). Cell type and time point are not known. The sample taken for sequencing was PBMCs or a T cell subset sorted from them (not recorded which). Here the CDR3 DNA reads TGTGCCAGCAGCGTAGACGGAGGGGGGCAGGTCGGGGAGCTGTTTTTT. Its translation is CASSVDGGGQVGELFF.